These T cell receptor beta chains were read from a single sample in a study of blood T cell repertoires in COVID-19. TCRdb's copy holds only in-frame clones and misses some; the assay was immunoSEQ multiplex PCR. The table has over 200,000 clones, about 86% seen once. Specimen: peripheral blood. All receptors derive from a woman between 50 and 59 years old with acute or convalescent COVID-19. Both conserved end residues are part of each CDR3. The order of the fields is CDR3 DNA, CDR3 protein, D gene, V gene, J gene, clone size. D genes are given only for firm matches. Size is stated for part of the rows, as once, few or many counts, or as a class when the clone is expanded.

CDR3 DNA: TGTGCCAGCTCACCAAGGGACAGGTCACAAGGGACGCAGTATTTT
CDR3 protein: CASSPRDRSQGTQYF
D gene: TRBD1
V gene: TRBV18
J gene: TRBJ2-3
clone size: .

CDR3 DNA: TGTGCCAGCTCCGACCCGGGGGGCACTGAAGCTTTCTTT
CDR3 protein: CASSDPGGTEAFF
D gene: .
V gene: TRBV7-3
J gene: TRBJ1-1
clone size: .

CDR3 DNA: TGTGCCAGCTCGACCCCCGGACTAGCGGGAGGACTCCAAGAGACCCAGTACTTC
CDR3 protein: CASSTPGLAGGLQETQYF
D gene: TRBD2
V gene: TRBV18
J gene: TRBJ2-5
clone size: few

CDR3 DNA: TGTGCCACTAGCGGGAGCACAGATACGCAGTATTTT
CDR3 protein: CATSGSTDTQYF
D gene: TRBD2
V gene: TRBV10-3
J gene: TRBJ2-3
clone size: .

CDR3 DNA: TGTGCCAGTAGTATTGGCGAGGGGGTCTCCTACAATGAGCAGTTCTTC
CDR3 protein: CASSIGEGVSYNEQFF
D gene: .
V gene: TRBV19
J gene: TRBJ2-1
clone size: .

CDR3 DNA: TGTGCCAGCAGTTCCCTCTATGGAAACACCATATATTTT
CDR3 protein: CASSSLYGNTIYF
D gene: .
V gene: TRBV6-6
J gene: TRBJ1-3
clone size: .

CDR3 DNA: TGTGCCACCAGCAGAAGCGGGAAAGGGGAGACCCAGTACTTC
CDR3 protein: CATSRSGKGETQYF
D gene: TRBD2
V gene: TRBV15
J gene: TRBJ2-5
clone size: once

CDR3 DNA: TGTGCCAGCAGCGTAATGGGACAGGGTGGGGACGAGCAGTACTTC
CDR3 protein: CASSVMGQGGDEQYF
D gene: TRBD1
V gene: TRBV9
J gene: TRBJ2-7
clone size: .

CDR3 DNA: TGTGCCAGTACCCGAGCCGGGACAGTTCGTGGCTACACCTTC
CDR3 protein: CASTRAGTVRGYTF
D gene: TRBD1
V gene: TRBV19
J gene: TRBJ1-2
clone size: few

CDR3 DNA: TGCGCCAGCAGTGAGGATACCGGGACAGTCAACACTGAAGCTTTCTTT
CDR3 protein: CASSEDTGTVNTEAFF
D gene: TRBD1
V gene: TRBV10-1
J gene: TRBJ1-1
clone size: .

CDR3 DNA: TGTGCCAGCAGTTGGGCCGGCGTCCTCCAAGAGACCCAGTACTTC
CDR3 protein: CASSWAGVLQETQYF
D gene: .
V gene: TRBV28
J gene: TRBJ2-5
clone size: .

CDR3 DNA: TGTGCCAGCCCCTCGCCCCGGGGGGCCAATGAGCAGTTCTTC
CDR3 protein: CASPSPRGANEQFF
D gene: .
V gene: TRBV2
J gene: TRBJ2-1
clone size: .

CDR3 DNA: TGTGCCAGTAGTCCCGGGACAGGGGGCCCCTACGAGCAGTACTTC
CDR3 protein: CASSPGTGGPYEQYF
D gene: TRBD1
V gene: TRBV19
J gene: TRBJ2-7
clone size: .

CDR3 DNA: TGTGCCAGCAAGGAGGGAAATGAGCAGTTCTTC
CDR3 protein: CASKEGNEQFF
D gene: .
V gene: TRBV30
J gene: TRBJ2-1
clone size: .

CDR3 DNA: TGCAGTGCTAGTGACAGGGGGTCACCCCTCCACTTT
CDR3 protein: CSASDRGSPLHF
D gene: TRBD1
V gene: TRBV20-1
J gene: TRBJ1-6
clone size: .

CDR3 DNA: TGTGCCAGCAGTGACGTGGCCCTCGACCGAGGCTTC
CDR3 protein: CASSDVALDRGF
D gene: .
V gene: TRBV2
J gene: TRBJ2-7
clone size: .

CDR3 DNA: TGTGCCACCAGTGATTCTCCACCCTATGACAGCTTATTCGGAAACACCATATATTTT
CDR3 protein: CATSDSPPYDSLFGNTIYF
D gene: .
V gene: TRBV24-1
J gene: TRBJ1-3
clone size: .

CDR3 DNA: TGTGCCAGCAGCCACCGTCTCAGCGGGACTTTCTCTGGGGCCAACGTCCTGACTTTC
CDR3 protein: CASSHRLSGTFSGANVLTF
D gene: TRBD2
V gene: TRBV13
J gene: TRBJ2-6
clone size: .

CDR3 DNA: TGTGCCGCCTTGACAGGGGGTACCTACGAGCAGTACTTC
CDR3 protein: CAALTGGTYEQYF
D gene: TRBD1
V gene: TRBV30
J gene: TRBJ2-7
clone size: .

CDR3 DNA: TGTGCCAGCAGTGACTCAATAGCGGGAGCGAACACCGGGGAGCTGTTTTTT
CDR3 protein: CASSDSIAGANTGELFF
D gene: TRBD2
V gene: TRBV6-4
J gene: TRBJ2-2
clone size: .

CDR3 DNA: TGTGCCAGCAGCCAAGGTGTAGTGAGCTCCTACGAGCAGTACTTC
CDR3 protein: CASSQGVVSSYEQYF
D gene: .
V gene: TRBV3-1/TRBV3-2
J gene: TRBJ2-7
clone size: .

CDR3 DNA: .
CDR3 protein: CASSSSNTGELFF
D gene: .
V gene: TRBV27
J gene: TRBJ2-2
clone size: once

CDR3 DNA: TGTGCCAGCAGTGAGGGGGGCGGGAGTAGCGCCAAAAACATTCAGTACTTC
CDR3 protein: CASSEGGGSSAKNIQYF
D gene: .
V gene: TRBV28
J gene: TRBJ2-4
clone size: .

CDR3 DNA: TGTGCCACCAGCAGAGGACTAGCAAACATCGCAGATACGCAGTATTTT
CDR3 protein: CATSRGLANIADTQYF
D gene: TRBD2
V gene: TRBV15
J gene: TRBJ2-3
clone size: .

CDR3 DNA: TGTGCCAGCAGCCTTTACCAGGGGATAAACACCGGGGAGCTGTTTTTT
CDR3 protein: CASSLYQGINTGELFF
D gene: .
V gene: TRBV14
J gene: TRBJ2-2
clone size: .

CDR3 DNA: TGCGCCAGCAGAGGCCCCGGGACAGCATTTGAAGCTTTCTTT
CDR3 protein: CASRGPGTAFEAFF
D gene: TRBD1
V gene: TRBV10-2
J gene: TRBJ1-1
clone size: .

CDR3 DNA: TGCAGCGTTGGGAAGGGAGTGCACGACGAGCAGTACTTC
CDR3 protein: CSVGKGVHDEQYF
D gene: .
V gene: TRBV29-1
J gene: TRBJ2-7
clone size: .

CDR3 DNA: TGTGCCAGCAGTTACACAGGGAACTATGGCTACACCTTC
CDR3 protein: CASSYTGNYGYTF
D gene: .
V gene: TRBV12-3/TRBV12-4
J gene: TRBJ1-2
clone size: .

CDR3 DNA: TGTGCCAGCAGCCCTCCGGGACAGGGGGCGACGACTGAAGCTTTCTTT
CDR3 protein: CASSPPGQGATTEAFF
D gene: TRBD1
V gene: TRBV11-1
J gene: TRBJ1-1
clone size: once

CDR3 DNA: TGTGCCAGCGAACAGGGGTCCCGCGAGCAGTACTTC
CDR3 protein: CASEQGSREQYF
D gene: TRBD1
V gene: TRBV28
J gene: TRBJ2-7
clone size: .

CDR3 DNA: TGTGCCAGCAGCCCCATGGCTAGCACAGATACGCAGTATTTT
CDR3 protein: CASSPMASTDTQYF
D gene: .
V gene: TRBV14
J gene: TRBJ2-3
clone size: .

CDR3 DNA: TGTGCCAGCAGCCCCGACAGGCTTGGTTACAATGAGCAGTTCTTC
CDR3 protein: CASSPDRLGYNEQFF
D gene: .
V gene: TRBV6-5
J gene: TRBJ2-1
clone size: .

CDR3 DNA: TGTGCCACCAGCAGAGAACCACAGGGAAACACCGGGGAGCTGTTTTTT
CDR3 protein: CATSREPQGNTGELFF
D gene: .
V gene: TRBV15
J gene: TRBJ2-2
clone size: .

CDR3 DNA: TGTGCCAGCAGCCCACCCCGGAGCGGGAGGGCCTCGGGGGAGCTGTTTTTT
CDR3 protein: CASSPPRSGRASGELFF
D gene: TRBD2
V gene: TRBV7-9
J gene: TRBJ2-2
clone size: .

CDR3 DNA: TGCAGTGCTAGGGGGGCAGCTGAAGCTTTCTTT
CDR3 protein: CSARGAAEAFF
D gene: .
V gene: TRBV20-1
J gene: TRBJ1-1
clone size: .